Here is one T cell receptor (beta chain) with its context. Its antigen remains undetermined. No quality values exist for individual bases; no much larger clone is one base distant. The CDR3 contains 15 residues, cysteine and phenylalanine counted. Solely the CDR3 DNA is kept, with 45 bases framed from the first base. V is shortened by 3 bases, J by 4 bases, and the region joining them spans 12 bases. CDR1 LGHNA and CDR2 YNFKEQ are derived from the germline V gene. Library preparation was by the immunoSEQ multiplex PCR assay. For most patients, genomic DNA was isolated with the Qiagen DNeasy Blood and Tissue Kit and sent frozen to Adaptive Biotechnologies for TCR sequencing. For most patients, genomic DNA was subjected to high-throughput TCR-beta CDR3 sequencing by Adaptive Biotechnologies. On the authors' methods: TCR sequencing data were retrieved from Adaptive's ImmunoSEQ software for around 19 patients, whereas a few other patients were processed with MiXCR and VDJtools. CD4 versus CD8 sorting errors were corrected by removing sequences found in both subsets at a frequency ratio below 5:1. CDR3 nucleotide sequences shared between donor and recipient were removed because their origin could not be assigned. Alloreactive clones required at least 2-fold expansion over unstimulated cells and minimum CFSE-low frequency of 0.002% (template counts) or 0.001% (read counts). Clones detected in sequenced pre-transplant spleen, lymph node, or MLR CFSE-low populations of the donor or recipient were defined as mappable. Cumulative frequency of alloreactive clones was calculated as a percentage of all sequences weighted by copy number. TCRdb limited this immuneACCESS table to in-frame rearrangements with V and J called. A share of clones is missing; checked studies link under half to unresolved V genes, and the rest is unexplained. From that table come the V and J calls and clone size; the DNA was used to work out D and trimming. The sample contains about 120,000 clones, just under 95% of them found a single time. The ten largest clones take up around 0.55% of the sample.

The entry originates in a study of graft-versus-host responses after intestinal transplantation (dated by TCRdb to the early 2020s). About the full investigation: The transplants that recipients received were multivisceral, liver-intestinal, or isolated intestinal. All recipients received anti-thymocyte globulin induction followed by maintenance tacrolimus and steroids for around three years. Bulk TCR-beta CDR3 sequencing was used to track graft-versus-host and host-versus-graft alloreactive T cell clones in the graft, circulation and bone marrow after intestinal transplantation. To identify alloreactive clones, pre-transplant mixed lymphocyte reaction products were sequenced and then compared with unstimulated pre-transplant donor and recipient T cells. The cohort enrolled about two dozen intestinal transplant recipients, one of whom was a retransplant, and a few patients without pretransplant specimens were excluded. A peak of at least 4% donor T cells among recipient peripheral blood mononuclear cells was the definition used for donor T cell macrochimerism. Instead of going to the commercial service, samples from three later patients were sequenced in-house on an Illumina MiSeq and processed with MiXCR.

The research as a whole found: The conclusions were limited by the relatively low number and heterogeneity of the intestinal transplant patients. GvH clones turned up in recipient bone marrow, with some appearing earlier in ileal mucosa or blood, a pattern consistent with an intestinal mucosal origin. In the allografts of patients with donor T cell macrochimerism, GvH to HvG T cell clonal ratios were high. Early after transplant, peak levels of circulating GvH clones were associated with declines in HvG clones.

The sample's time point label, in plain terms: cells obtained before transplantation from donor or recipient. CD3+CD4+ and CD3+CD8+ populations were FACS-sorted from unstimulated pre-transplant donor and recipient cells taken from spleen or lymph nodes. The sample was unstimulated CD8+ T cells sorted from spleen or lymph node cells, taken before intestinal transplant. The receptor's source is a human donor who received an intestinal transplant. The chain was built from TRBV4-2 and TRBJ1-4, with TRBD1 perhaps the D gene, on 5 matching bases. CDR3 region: CASSQGGTGNEKLFF. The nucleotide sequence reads TGTGCCAGCAGCCAGGGAGGCACAGGTAATGAAAAACTGTTTTTT.